This paragraph reports one T cell receptor beta chain. This clone's antigen is unknown. Base-call qualities are not available, and no considerably larger clone is one nucleotide away. In the same sample, other DNA sequences code for this CDR3. This sample was included in a study of shared clonotypes between healthy human individuals (dated by TCRdb to about 2020). A note on the overall study: The cohort comprised a couple of women and a few men aged 18 to 49 years. To increase sequencing depth and limit assay-specific biases, TCR repertoire library preparation and sequencing were carried out by different laboratories using diverse techniques. Per donor, leukapheresis produced somewhere between about 0.94 and 8.9 billion PBMCs. To estimate repertoire size and how much clonotypes are shared between individuals, the study performed deep sequencing of blood TCR repertoires from about 5 healthy adults. For each donor, CD4 naive and CD4 memory were each given three plates, CD8 naive was given two plates, and CD8 memory was given one plate.

There are 11 amino acids in the CDR3, from cysteine to phenylalanine inclusive. This entry keeps only the CDR3 DNA: 33 bases, framed from base 1. CDR1 SQVTM and CDR2 ANQGSEA are derived from the germline V gene. The V and J ends are trimmed by 1 base and 1 base, leaving 0 bases between them. The paper as a whole reports these results and caveats: Incomplete sequencing was indicated by rarefaction of sorted-subset datasets, despite the large sequencing depth. Because the study included a small number of donors, the genetic and exposure-history diversity represented was limited. Sampling was restricted to blood, and TCR repertoires in tissues likely differ from the TCR repertoires found in blood. Approximately 5% of naive CD4, around 3.5% of naive CD8, about 2.1% of memory CD4, and 0.4% of memory CD8 clonotypes were shared across several donors. Based on pairwise subsampling, the degree of clonotype sharing among donors was expected to be affected by sequencing depth. Compared with non-shared clonotypes, the clonotypes found in all four sorted-subset donors had higher generation probabilities. Estimated clonotype richness was generally larger for naive than for memory subsets.

Using the deep immunoSEQ assay, multiplex PCR amplified TCR CDR3 regions from genomic DNA. Extracted genomic DNA from each cell subset was distributed evenly across all wells of several immunoSEQ 96-well plates, and each plate was treated as a replicate. For sorted subsets, each replicate PCR was loaded with approximately 200 ng genomic DNA, equivalent to about 30,000 T cell genomes. The purified libraries were quantified using a Qubit 3.0 fluorometer, sized with a Bioanalyzer 2100, and then quantified again using the KAPA Library Quantification kit. Every immunoSEQ 96-well plate was sequenced on a separate single-read 150-cycle Illumina NextSeq 550 flow cell. In the source study's methods: The immunoSEQ output contained only junctional sequences without quality scores, so filtering could not match that applied to full-length reads. Sequences were annotated with PyIR, a Python wrapper for IgBLAST v1.9, and V/J genes and CDR3 were assigned using IMGT germline references. Reads with weak V/J assignments (E-value above 1e-6), missing CDR3, stop codons, out-of-frame junctions, or ambiguous translated residues were removed. V3J clonotypes were defined as sequences sharing an identical inferred V gene, J gene, and CDR3 amino acid sequence. The percentage overlap between two repertoires was calculated by dividing the number of shared unique clonotypes by the size of the smaller repertoire. Repertoire richness was assessed with RTK rarefaction, the Chao1 estimator, and Recon v2.1 estimates of unobserved clonotypes. OLGA was used to compute generation probabilities for all TCRbeta clonotypes that the gDNA method yielded from a handful of donors. As stored in TCRdb, this immuneACCESS dataset retains in-frame rearrangements with V and J assigned. A fraction of the clones does not appear; measured against another copy, unresolved V genes explain less than half of the discrepancy, and the remainder lacks a known reason. V, J and clone size reflect that table, while D and trimming were determined from the DNA. The table for this sample lists approximately 1.5 million clones; approximately 98% of them were counted only once. Jointly, the top ten make up roughly 0.45% of the sample.

The donors were healthy, HIV-negative adults with no recently reported acute infections or vaccinations. All donors were Caucasian adults living in Nashville, Tennessee, USA. CD4+ T cells were enriched through magnetic negative selection, after which naive cells were positively selected on CD45RA and the remaining negative fraction served as the memory subset. Blood was obtained by leukapheresis, after which PBMCs were separated by Ficoll-Histopaque density gradient centrifugation and cryopreserved in liquid nitrogen vapor phase. Purity and quantity of every magnetically sorted T cell population were checked by analytical flow cytometry. Genomic DNA was isolated from each sorted fraction and quantified by UV absorbance on a Nanodrop 2000c.

The origin of this receptor is a man younger than 45 in good health. The rearranged chain carries TRBV29-1 and TRBJ2-3, with the D gene call left open. Sequencing was done on a sample of naive CD4+ T cells sorted from blood. The label giving this sample's cell subset or site can be read as: CD45RA+ positively selected. The CDR3 sequence is CSVEGTDTQYF. DNA sequence: TGCAGCGTTGAAGGCACAGATACGCAGTATTTT.